This T cell receptor beta chain was documented in a study of cytotoxic CD8 clonotypes in ibrutinib-treated CLL. Study in general: The cohort had over ten relapsed/refractory and roughly 15 treatment-naive patients, 17 IGHV unmutated. With a range of 6 to 36, the median treatment time before response samples were taken was more than nine months.

CDR1 is SGHNT, CDR2 YYREEE, per germline (reference sequence). This CDR3 has 17 amino acids. Trimming took 0 bases from V and 9 from J; bases not matched to a gene: 13. Study-wide results and caveats: Public clonotypes were uncommon and contracted or stayed stable on treatment.

Produced via immunoSEQ multiplex PCR; TCRdb's table is partial and in-frame only. Counted here are 300,000 to 350,000 clones, about 80% occurring once; the ten biggest clones make up 5% to 7%. This clone was counted a few times. Its target is unknown. The gene calls are TRBV5-4 and TRBJ2-1, with TRBD2 identical over 9 bases. The TCR comes from a human donor with chronic lymphocytic leukemia. The sample was PBMCs, taken before ibrutinib treatment. CDR3 DNA sequence: TGTGCCAGCAGCTTGGCTGACTTTGCGGGAGGGTTGGGTGAGCAGTTCTTC. This gives the protein CASSLADFAGGLGEQFF.